This T cell receptor (beta chain) was recovered during a study of T cells in Graves' hyperthyroidism and ophthalmopathy (dated by TCRdb to the late 2010s). A note on the overall study: Peripheral blood was sampled at the time of initial diagnosis, prior to any treatment. To identify distinguishing TCR V-J signatures, a discovery cohort of some 99 patients was used, comprising some 45 with Graves' ophthalmopathy and some 57 with stable Graves' hyperthyroidism. Whether ophthalmopathy could be predicted prospectively was tested in an independent validation cohort made up of about 18 hyperthyroidism patients plus 17 patients who later progressed to ophthalmopathy. The 100 or so discovery patients were randomly divided into training and test sets at a 7:3 ratio. In addition, the study compared T-cell repertoires in thyroid tissue and in blood from about six Graves' hyperthyroidism patients. After blood sampling, hyperthyroidism patients were treated with methimazole at a starting dose of 30 mg daily, and ophthalmopathy patients were treated with high-dose intravenous methylprednisolone. The paper reports TCR Vbeta CDR3 sequencing of 130 to 150 peripheral blood samples: 40 or so ophthalmopathy, under 85 hyperthyroidism and roughly 17 progressor patients.

For this clonotype: No antigen is known for it. The sample holds no much larger clone one base away, and base qualities are not on file.

Ophthalmopathy patients had moderately to severely active disease, Clinical Activity Score of at least 3, NOSPECS grade of at least 4, and duration under 3 months. Any patient with an uncontrolled infection, another autoimmune disease, pregnancy or lactation was excluded. Clinical symptoms, serum thyroxine and TRAb, thyroid ultrasound, and orbital computed tomography formed the basis for the diagnoses. PBMCs were isolated from approximately 10 ml of fresh peripheral blood by Ficoll-Paque density gradient centrifugation. Trizol reagent was used to extract total RNA, and RNA quality was then checked on an Agilent 2100 Bioanalyzer. The TCR beta CDR3 regions were amplified from the RNA transcripts. A first-round RT-PCR of the TCR CDR3 used the HTBI primer set with the Qiagen OneStep RT-PCR kit. Libraries were constructed in a second round of multiplex PCR, after which size selection and purification were performed. Paired-end sequencing of the libraries was performed with 100 bp reads on an Illumina HiSeq2000. The original methods were these. SOAPnuke was used to process the raw data, throwing out any read that contained adapters or uncalled bases, had a mean Phred below 15, or lacked an exact constant-primer or identifier match. High-quality paired reads were merged using COPE v1.2.5, and each unique nucleotide sequence was defined as a clonotype. Clonotypes were aligned to IMGT TRBV, TRBD and TRBJ reference segments using MiTCR v1.1. The analysis included only V-J combinations with a frequency above 0.0001, which together covered around 99% of the repertoires. A TCS score was defined as the ratio of F50 (clonal expansion) to E x V (chaos), with BLOSUM62-based TCRdist applied between CDR3 peptides within each V-J. Welch's t-statistics and random forest reduced fewer than 600 V-J features to under 15, which were used in a naive Bayes classifier (R e1071). TCRdb took the public reads, trimmed them with fastp at Q25, ran MiXCR for clone calling and kept in-frame beta chains. Each entry merges the rows of one CDR3 protein and shows their most common DNA and genes. For this entry, the V and J calls and clone size follow TCRdb and not the study's own pipeline. The sample contains a few hundred thousand distinct CDR3 sequences, approximately 15% of them found a single time. Of the sample, less than 3.5% is held by the ten largest clones.

Trimming takes 5 bases off V and 12 bases off J; junction bases not matched to a gene: 9. The CDR3 holds 13 amino acids from the cysteine to the phenylalanine. CDR3 DNA is the only sequence kept; it has 39 bases, read in frame from the first base. For CDR1 and CDR2, the germline V gene lists SGHNT and YENEEA. The research as a whole found: In validation, progression to ophthalmopathy was predicted by the model with roughly 71% sensitivity and about 72% specificity, a median of 6.5 months before onset. Most expanded thyroid clonotypes (frequency above 0.001) were also detected in blood, a finding suggesting that blood repertoires may reflect thyroid immune responses. Sample size was not statistically predetermined, and blinding of investigators to group allocation was not performed. A model built on a 13 V-J signature distinguished ophthalmopathy from stable hyperthyroidism, reaching about 88% sensitivity and around 82% specificity in cross-validation and 80%/75% in testing.

The sequenced material came from blood. This receptor was obtained from a woman between 35 and 50 years old with Graves' ophthalmopathy. In this chain, TRBV11-3 is recombined with TRBJ2-1, with 8 junctional bases fitting TRBD2. The nucleotide sequence is TGTGCCAGCAGCCCGGGACTAGTTTGGGGGCAGTTCTTC. It specifies CASSPGLVWGQFF.